The present T cell receptor (beta chain) was sequenced within a study of blood T cell repertoires in COVID-19. Study-wide background: Samples came from the United States, Italy and Spain, spanning acute and convalescent COVID-19. The cDNA or gDNA used as material had been derived from T cells, B-cell-depleted T cells, or PBMCs.

The CDR3 loop spans 15 amino acids. The V gene's germline CDR1 is SEHNR and CDR2 FQNEAQ (reference sequence). With 6 bases removed from V and 0 bases from J, the gap between germline ends came to 12 bases. As handled by the study authors: Amplification of reference gene primers was used by the study to estimate nucleated cell counts. Sequenced by immunoSEQ multiplex PCR; TCRdb stores in-frame clones only, minus some. V, J and clone size were drawn from that table, and D and trimming were deduced from the DNA. The sample shows roughly 280,000 clones, roughly 89% of them seen only once. The receptor was isolated from a man between 45 and 60 years old with acute or convalescent COVID-19. The source material was peripheral blood. The chain uses TRBV7-9 and TRBJ2-4; D is uncertain. The CDR3 region is CASSLTELAKNIQYF. The CDR3 nucleotides read TGTGCCAGCAGTCTAACAGAGCTAGCCAAAAACATTCAGTACTTC.